These T cell receptor beta chains were read from a single sample in a study of blood T cell repertoires in COVID-19. Clones were sequenced by immunoSEQ multiplex PCR, and TCRdb holds only the in-frame ones, with some missing. This sample has under 300,000 clones; about 83% occur once, and the top ten carry more than 5.5%. The sample taken for sequencing was peripheral blood. Receptors originate from a human donor in a cohort sampled during active COVID-19. Both conserved end residues are part of each CDR3. Each record gives: V gene, clone size, D gene, J gene, CDR3 DNA, CDR3 protein. A D gene is named only where the DNA matches it firmly. Some rows mark clone size as missing; the rest say once, few, many or name a class of expanded clone.

v_call: TRBV5-8
clone_size: few
d_call: -
j_call: TRBJ1-3
cdr3_nt: TGTGCCAGCAGCCTTACTAACACCGTCTCTGGAAACACCATATATTTT
cdr3_aa: CASSLTNTVSGNTIYF

v_call: TRBV23-1
clone_size: once
d_call: -
j_call: TRBJ2-5
cdr3_nt: -
cdr3_aa: CASSHSGQGDQYF

v_call: TRBV25-1
clone_size: -
d_call: -
j_call: TRBJ2-7
cdr3_nt: TGTGCCAGCAGTGAGGACGGTGCAGGGCATTACGAGCAGTACTTC
cdr3_aa: CASSEDGAGHYEQYF

v_call: TRBV7-6
clone_size: -
d_call: TRBD2
j_call: TRBJ2-3
cdr3_nt: TGTGCCAGCAGCCCTATGGCGGGGGGGGGCACAGATACGCAGTATTTT
cdr3_aa: CASSPMAGGGTDTQYF

v_call: TRBV7-2
clone_size: few
d_call: TRBD1
j_call: TRBJ1-1
cdr3_nt: TGTGCCAGCAGCTTAGTCTGGGCAGGGGGTAAAAACACTGAAGCTTTCTTT
cdr3_aa: CASSLVWAGGKNTEAFF

v_call: TRBV7-2
clone_size: -
d_call: -
j_call: TRBJ1-2
cdr3_nt: TGTGCCAGCAGCTTCTTAACGAGGGGAGGACGGAGTGGCTACACCTTC
cdr3_aa: CASSFLTRGGRSGYTF

v_call: TRBV12-3/TRBV12-4
clone_size: -
d_call: TRBD1
j_call: TRBJ1-2
cdr3_nt: TGTGCCAGCAGGCGGACAGGGGTTCAGGGCTACACCTTC
cdr3_aa: CASRRTGVQGYTF

v_call: TRBV10-3
clone_size: -
d_call: TRBD1
j_call: TRBJ2-3
cdr3_nt: TGTGCCATCCGTACAGGGGGAAACACAGATACGCAGTATTTT
cdr3_aa: CAIRTGGNTDTQYF

v_call: TRBV4-1
clone_size: -
d_call: -
j_call: TRBJ2-5
cdr3_nt: TGCGCCAGCAGCCAAGGCACGGGTATGGAGACCCAGTACTTC
cdr3_aa: CASSQGTGMETQYF

v_call: TRBV9
clone_size: -
d_call: TRBD1
j_call: TRBJ1-1
cdr3_nt: TGTGCCAGCAGCACTAGGACAGGGGGCACTGAAGCTTTCTTT
cdr3_aa: CASSTRTGGTEAFF

v_call: TRBV12-3/TRBV12-4
clone_size: -
d_call: -
j_call: TRBJ1-1
cdr3_nt: TGTGCCAGTAGTAACACAGGTACTGAAGCTTTCTTT
cdr3_aa: CASSNTGTEAFF

v_call: TRBV3-1/TRBV3-2
clone_size: -
d_call: TRBD1
j_call: TRBJ1-4
cdr3_nt: TGTGCCAGCAGGGGGACAGGCCGCGAAGATGAAAAACTGTTTTTT
cdr3_aa: CASRGTGREDEKLFF

v_call: TRBV3-1/TRBV3-2
clone_size: -
d_call: TRBD1
j_call: TRBJ1-1
cdr3_nt: TGTGCCAGCAGCCCGCGGGGACAGGGGAACATGAACACTGAAGCTTTCTTT
cdr3_aa: CASSPRGQGNMNTEAFF

v_call: TRBV28
clone_size: -
d_call: TRBD2
j_call: TRBJ2-7
cdr3_nt: TGTGCCAGCACCAACGGTGGGGGGGTGTCCTACGAGCAGTACTTC
cdr3_aa: CASTNGGGVSYEQYF

v_call: TRBV10-1
clone_size: -
d_call: -
j_call: TRBJ1-1
cdr3_nt: TGCGCCAGCAGTCAACTGCAGGGCACTGAAGCTTTCTTT
cdr3_aa: CASSQLQGTEAFF

v_call: TRBV6-4
clone_size: -
d_call: -
j_call: TRBJ2-1
cdr3_nt: TGTGCCAGCAGTGTCACCAGATCGGGTGAGCAGTTCTTC
cdr3_aa: CASSVTRSGEQFF

v_call: TRBV6-5
clone_size: -
d_call: -
j_call: TRBJ1-3
cdr3_nt: TGTGCCAGCAGCCGCCAGGCGATCTCTGGAAACACCATATATTTT
cdr3_aa: CASSRQAISGNTIYF

v_call: TRBV18
clone_size: few
d_call: -
j_call: TRBJ1-5
cdr3_nt: TGTGCCAGCTCACCGGGAGAGGATCAGCCCCAGCATTTT
cdr3_aa: CASSPGEDQPQHF

v_call: TRBV19
clone_size: -
d_call: TRBD1
j_call: TRBJ2-7
cdr3_nt: TGTGCCAGTAGTATAGGGACAGGGGGCCTTCTCTACGAGCAGTACTTC
cdr3_aa: CASSIGTGGLLYEQYF

v_call: TRBV19
clone_size: -
d_call: TRBD2
j_call: TRBJ2-3
cdr3_nt: TGTGCCAGTAGTATAGGGGGAGGGCAGGATACGCAGTATTTT
cdr3_aa: CASSIGGGQDTQYF

v_call: TRBV5-4
clone_size: -
d_call: -
j_call: TRBJ2-5
cdr3_nt: TGTGCCAGCAGCCCTACCGAGGGGGTCAGGGAGACCCAGTACTTC
cdr3_aa: CASSPTEGVRETQYF